A single sample gave rise to the 21 T cell receptor beta chains below, sequenced in a study of shared clonotypes between healthy human individuals. TCRdb's table, derived via immunoSEQ multiplex PCR, lists solely in-frame clones and lacks some. Of about 520,000 clones detected, roughly 80% appear once; the ten largest clones hold about 13%. Sequencing used PBMCs. The receptors were gathered from a woman aged 40 to 55 in good health. Some clones in this sample may be carry-over from other donors' samples.

J is TRBJ2-2 and V is TRBV5-4, with TRBD1 identical over 7 bases. The junction had 13 bases not matched to a gene; V was cut back by 4 bases and J by 4 bases. The CDR3 is made up of 17 amino acids. Germline V gene data show CDR1 as SGHNT and CDR2 as YYREEE (reference sequence). The CDR3 DNA follows: TGTGCCAGCAGCCCTTCGGGCAGGGGGTATACCACCGGGGAGCTGTTTTTT. Amino acids: CASSPSGRGYTTGELFF.

The V gene is TRBV6-5, the J gene TRBJ1-2; 7 nucleotides agree with TRBD1. The CDR3 consists of 13 residues. Germline V lookup: CDR1 MNHEY, CDR2 SVGAGI. V lost 6 bases, J lost 6 bases, and 7 bases stayed unmatched. In nucleotides, the CDR3 is TGTGCCAGCAGCTATGACAGGGTTCATGGCTACACCTTC. This encodes CASSYDRVHGYTF.

The count of this clone is one. V and J are TRBV7-6 and TRBJ1-3; D gene unclear. The CDR3 loop spans 13 amino acids. Germline CDR1 is SGHVS and CDR2 is FNYEAQ. Between the trimmed V and J ends, which lost 1 base and 5 bases, there was a span of 6 bases. The CDR3 here is CASSLDTRNTIYF. DNA for the CDR3: TGTGCCAGCAGCTTAGACACCAGAAACACCATATATTTT.

The sample holds one count of this clone. V and J are TRBV7-9 and TRBJ1-2; D may be TRBD1 (5 bases). V lost 1 base and J lost 3, with 9 bases in between. There are 14 residues in the CDR3. From germline, CDR1 is SEHNR and CDR2 FQNEAQ (reference sequence). CDR3 DNA: TGTGCCAGCAGCTTAGTTAGGGACCACTATGGCTACACCTTC. Its protein product is CASSLVRDHYGYTF.

The V call is TRBV28, the J call TRBJ2-7, with a possible D match to TRBD2 (6 bases). Germline CDR1 and CDR2: MDHEN and SYDVKM. The CDR3 loop spans 15 amino acids. V dropped 6 bases and J dropped 0 bases, with 15 bases sitting between them. Written as DNA, the CDR3 is TGTGCCAGCAGCCCCGGGACTTCTAGCTCCTACGAGCAGTACTTC. Protein product: CASSPGTSSSYEQYF.

The chain is built from TRBV7-2 and TRBJ2-2, with 8 bases fitting TRBD2. With 7 bases clipped from V and 0 bases from J, the junction kept 4 bases outside the gene matches. The CDR3 runs to 15 residues. CDR1 and CDR2 from the germline V gene are SGHTA and FQGNSA. This CDR3 reads CASKRERTNTGELFF. In nucleotides, the CDR3 is TGTGCCAGCAAGCGGGAGAGGACGAACACCGGGGAGCTGTTTTTT.

The chain couples TRBV7-8 to TRBJ1-1; TRBD1 is a possible D gene (6 bases). CDR1 is SGHVS, CDR2 FQNEAQ, per germline. This CDR3 is built from 13 residues. V dropped 5 bases and J dropped 3 bases, with 10 bases sitting between them. The CDR3 spells CASSGNRDTEAFF. CDR3 nucleotide sequence: TGTGCCAGCAGCGGCAACAGGGACACTGAAGCTTTCTTT.

This rearrangement joins TRBV6-6 to TRBJ2-7, with TRBD1 identical over 7 bases. Germline V gene sequence: CDR1 MNHNY, CDR2 SVGAGI (reference sequence). This CDR3 region has 15 residues. V dropped 5 bases and J dropped 2; count of bases not matched to a gene: 9. CDR3 nucleotide sequence: TGTGCCAGCAGTCGCATCCCCGGGACAGCCTACGAGCAGTACTTC. Translation gives CASSRIPGTAYEQYF.

This clone was recorded many times. The sample contains more than one DNA sequence encoding this CDR3. The chain recombines TRBV10-1 with TRBJ2-3, with TRBD1 as a possible D gene (6 bases). V shed 5 bases and J shed 2 bases, with 14 bases lying between them. Germline V gene data show CDR1 as WNHNN and CDR2 as SYGVQD (reference sequence). The CDR3 is made up of 15 amino acids. CDR3 DNA: TGCGCCAGCAGTTCAGGGGAAAGCGACACAGATACGCAGTATTTT. Translating gives CASSSGESDTDTQYF.

This clone was found once. This rearrangement joins TRBV30 to TRBJ2-7; perhaps TRBD2 as D (7 bases). The CDR3 spans 12 residues. Germline loops: CDR1 GTSNPN, CDR2 SVGIG (reference sequence). The V gene lost 1 base and the J gene lost 9 bases, with 13 bases spanning the gap. CDR3 nucleotide sequence: TGTGCCTGGAGTGGCGGGGGCGGAGTGCAGTACTTC. Protein sequence: CAWSGGGGVQYF.

This chain connects TRBV7-8 to TRBJ1-2; 9 nucleotides line up with TRBD1. V trimming: 2 bases; J trimming: 4 bases; junction bases outside the gene matches: 5. CDR1 is SGHVS and CDR2 is FQNEAQ in the germline V gene. The CDR3 spans 15 residues. CDR3 in amino acids: CASSLYPGQGYGYTF. The CDR3 coding sequence is TGTGCCAGCAGCTTATATCCGGGACAGGGCTATGGCTACACCTTC.

The chain carries TRBV27 and TRBJ2-7; D uncertain. The CDR3 length is 13 residues. Trimming stripped 0 bases from V and 4 bases from J, with 7 bases between. The V gene's germline CDR1 is MNHEY and CDR2 SMNVEV (reference sequence). In DNA, the CDR3 is TGTGCCAGCAGTTTATCGCCCGGGTACGAGCAGTACTTC. Its translation is CASSLSPGYEQYF.

This clone was found a few times. With a much larger clone just one base away, this may be a read error. Other nucleotide sequences in the sample specify the same CDR3. This chain connects TRBV5-1 to TRBJ2-5; 7 bases match TRBD1. Germline lookup yields CDR1 SGHRS and CDR2 YFSETQ. This CDR3 spans 13 amino acids. For the CDR3, the DNA is TGCGCCAGCAGCGCTCAGGGGGATGAGACACAGTACTTC. Amino acid sequence: CASSAQGDETQYF.

There are a few counts of this clone. For the CDR3, the DNA is TGTGCCAGCAGCCACGAAACTGGGAAAGGCTACACCTTC. Translating gives CASSHETGKGYTF. V gene TRBV7-9 combines with J gene TRBJ1-2, with D unresolved. V shed 5 bases and J shed 8 bases, with 15 bases lying between them. The CDR3 contains 13 residues. CDR1 is SEHNR, CDR2 FQNEAQ, per germline (reference sequence).

The CDR3 loop reads CAWSIGQYTEAFF. CDR3 sequence (DNA): TGTGCCTGGAGTATTGGACAGTACACTGAAGCTTTCTTT. This chain connects TRBV30 to TRBJ1-1; D possibly corresponds to TRBD1 (6 bases). The V and J ends lost 2 bases and 3 bases respectively, with 10 bases between them. CDR3 length: 13 amino acids. In germline, CDR1 is GTSNPN, CDR2 SVGIG (reference sequence).

The chain links TRBV7-9 to TRBJ2-7, with 12 bases lining up with TRBD2. The V gene's germline CDR1 is SEHNR and CDR2 FQNEAQ (reference sequence). The CDR3 has 14 amino acids. J gave up 3 bases and V 5 bases, and 2 bases lay outside the gene matches. The DNA for the CDR3 is TGTGCCAGCAGCATGGGACTAGCGGGCTACGAGCAGTACTTC. It encodes CASSMGLAGYEQYF. Filled out from reference TRBV7-9 and TRBJ2-7, the complete variable domain reads DTGVSQNPRHKITKRGQNVTFRCDPISEHNRLYWYRQTLGQGPEFLTYFQNEAQLEKSRLLSDRFSAERPKGSFSTLEIQRTEQGDSAMYLCASSMGLAGYEQYFGPGTRLTVT.

J is TRBJ2-1 and V is TRBV6-5; TRBD1 agrees at 9 bases. The CDR3 spans 14 residues. Unmatched junction bases numbered 6, after V lost 5 bases and J lost 7 bases. Looked up from germline, CDR1 is MNHEY and CDR2 is SVGAGI. The DNA for the CDR3 is TGTGCCAGCAGTCGCGGGACAGGGTCTAATGAGCAGTTCTTC. It yields the protein CASSRGTGSNEQFF.

This chain connects TRBV6-5 to TRBJ2-7; TRBD2 matches at 7 bases. Per germline, CDR1 MNHEY and CDR2 SVGAGI. The CDR3 runs 15 residues. V dropped 6 bases and J dropped 5; count of bases not matched to a gene: 13. CDR3 region: CASSYNSGGNNEQYF. CDR3 DNA: TGTGCCAGCAGCTACAACTCCGGGGGGAACAACGAGCAGTACTTC.

This clone was observed at least ten times. The chain uses TRBV4-1 and TRBJ1-3; D might be TRBD1 (5 bases). This CDR3 is built from 15 residues. Trimming took off 0 bases at V and 4 bases at J, with 10 bases between the two ends. CDR1 is MGHRA, CDR2 YSYEKL, per germline. CDR3 protein: CASSQDRDAGNTIYF. In DNA, the CDR3 is TGCGCCAGCAGCCAAGATCGGGACGCGGGAAACACCATATATTTT.

Worth noting for this clone: This is likely an artifact of a read error, given a far larger clone one base away. The chain employs TRBV7-2 and TRBJ2-2, with a weak D call TRBD1 (6 bases). Germline loops: CDR1 SGHTA, CDR2 FQGNSA. The germline V and J ends were trimmed by 6 bases and 3 bases, with 17 bases remaining between them. The CDR3 has 16 residues. The CDR3 region is CASRVKTGQYTGELFF. DNA of the CDR3: TGTGCCAGCAGGGTAAAAACAGGGCAGTACACCGGGGAGCTGTTTTTT.

The CDR3 sequence is CATSREGVNTEAFF. The CDR3 DNA sequence: TGTGCCACCAGCAGAGAGGGGGTGAACACTGAAGCTTTCTTT. The gene calls are TRBV15 and TRBJ1-1, with a tentative D call TRBD1 (5 bases). V was pared by 0 bases and J by 0 bases, with 5 bases between. Germline lookup yields CDR1 LNHNV and CDR2 YYDKDF (reference sequence). There are 14 residues in the CDR3.